This T cell receptor beta chain was sequenced in a study of control samples from healthy donors and cancer patients (TCRdb year 2020). The library came from the immunoSEQ multiplex PCR assay. Sourced from immuneACCESS, this table was stored by TCRdb with only in-frame sequences that have V and J called. A share of the clones is absent; for the studies checked, an unresolved V gene accounts for under half, and the remainder has no known explanation. The sample table holds about 54,000 clones, of which around 96% were seen once. Approximately 1.9% of the sample is in the top ten clones. Comment on this clone: This receptor's antigen is unknown. Base qualities are not at hand, and no much larger clone is one base apart.

The CDR3 contains 19 residues, cysteine and phenylalanine counted. This entry keeps only the CDR3 DNA: 57 bases, framed from base 1. Deletion took 1 base off V and 7 bases off J, with a span of 29 bases between the germline ends. CDR1 GTSNPN and CDR2 SVGIG are derived from the germline V gene (reference sequence). Material: blood. The rearranged segments are TRBV30 and TRBJ2-1; the D region may be TRBD1 or TRBD2, each matching 5 bases equally. The receptor's source is a woman in her 30s in good health. The nucleotides are TGTGCCTGGAGTGATGGGTTTAGTATAGTGGGACCCGGTCGGAATGAGCAGTTCTTC. Translated, it reads CAWSDGFSIVGPGRNEQFF.